This note documents a single T cell receptor (beta chain) sequence. Its antigen is still unknown. The study isolated at least 6 million PBMCs from each sample. Alongside a J-beta primer mix, a sample-barcoded 5' primer served in a second PCR lasting about 7 to 11 cycles. MiXCR was run by TCRdb on the 5' RACE reads, yielding one entry per CDR3 protein. The data contain 1 million to 1.2 million distinct CDR3 sequences, 35% to 40% of them seen just once; the ten biggest clones take up about an eighth. The sample is drawn from a study of blood T cells in healthy people across ages. Points from the study as a whole: Unsorted PBMCs ruled out conclusive naive versus antigen-experienced comparison.

The CDR3 covers 17 residues. The sequencing sample was made of blood. This TCR was recovered from a man between 18 and 35 years old in good health. The chain joins TRBV21-1 to TRBJ1-5; the table's D call, TRBD1, was not checked against the DNA. TRBV21-1 is listed as a pseudogene. The CDR3 spells CASSSRDRGASNQPQHF. The CDR3 nucleotides are TGTGCCAGCAGCTCCCGGGACAGGGGTGCGAGCAATCAGCCCCAGCATTTT.